The present T cell receptor beta chain was sequenced within a study of T cell responses to AZD1222 COVID-19 vaccine. Study-wide points: The donor cohort was predominantly white British with a female majority, and clonal diversity may have been underestimated.

TCRdb keeps only in-frame clones here, not all; method: immunoSEQ multiplex PCR. The sample has 85,000 to 100,000 clones, roughly 89% seen once. Trimming took 5 bases from V and 4 from J; bases not matched to a gene: 7. Germline CDR1 is SGHRS and CDR2 is YFSETQ. The CDR3 is made up of 14 amino acids. As to this clone: Its antigen is not known.

The rearrangement joins TRBV5-1 to TRBJ1-2, with 8 bases lining up with TRBD1. This clonotype was sampled from an adult in good health. The source material was peripheral blood, sampled on day 0 of AZD1222 vaccination. CDR3 sequence: CASSLDRGGYGYTF. CDR3 bases: TGCGCCAGCAGTCTAGACAGGGGCGGCTATGGCTACACCTTC.